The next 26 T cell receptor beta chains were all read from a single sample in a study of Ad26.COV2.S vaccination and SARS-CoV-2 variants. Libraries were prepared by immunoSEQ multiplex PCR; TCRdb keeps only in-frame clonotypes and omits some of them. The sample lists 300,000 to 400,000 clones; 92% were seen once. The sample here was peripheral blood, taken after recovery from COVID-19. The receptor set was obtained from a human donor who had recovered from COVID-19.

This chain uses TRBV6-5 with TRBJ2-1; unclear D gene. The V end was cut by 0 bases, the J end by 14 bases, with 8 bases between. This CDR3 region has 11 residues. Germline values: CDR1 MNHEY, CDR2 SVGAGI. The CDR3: CASSYSSKEFF. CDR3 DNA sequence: TGTGCCAGCAGTTACTCATCGAAAGAGTTCTTC.

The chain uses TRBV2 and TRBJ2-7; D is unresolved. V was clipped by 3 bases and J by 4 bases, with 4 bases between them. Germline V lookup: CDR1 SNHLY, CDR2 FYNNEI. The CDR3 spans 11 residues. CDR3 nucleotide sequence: TGTGCCAGCAGTGACCGGTACGAGCAGTACTTC. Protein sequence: CASSDRYEQYF.

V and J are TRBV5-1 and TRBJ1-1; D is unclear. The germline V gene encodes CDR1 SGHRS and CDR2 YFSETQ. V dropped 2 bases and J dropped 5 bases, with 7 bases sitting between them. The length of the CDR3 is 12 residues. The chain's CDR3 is CASSFGVTEAFF. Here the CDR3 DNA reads TGCGCCAGCAGCTTTGGGGTAACTGAAGCTTTCTTT. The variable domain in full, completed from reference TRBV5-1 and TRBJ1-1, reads KAGVTQTPRYLIKTRGQQVTLSCSPISGHRSVSWYQQTPGQGLQFLFEYFSETQRNKGNFPGRFSGRQFSNSRSEMNVSTLELGDSALYLCASSFGVTEAFFGQGTRLTVV.

The CDR3 nucleotides are TGTGCCAGCAGTGACCTCAGGGGCCCCTCCTACAATGAGCAGTTCTTC. Translation gives CASSDLRGPSYNEQFF. The chain uses TRBV25-1 and TRBJ2-1, with D perhaps TRBD1 (6 bases). The CDR3 is 16 residues long. Germline CDR1 reads MGHDK; CDR2 reads SYGVNS. The ends were cut back, 3 bases at V and 0 bases at J, with 12 bases in the middle.

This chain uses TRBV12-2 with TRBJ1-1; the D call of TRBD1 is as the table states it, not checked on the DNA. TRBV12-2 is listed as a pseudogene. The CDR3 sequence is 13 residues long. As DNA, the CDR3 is TGTGCAAGTCGACTTCGACAGCACACTGAAGCTTTCTTT. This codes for CASRLRQHTEAFF.

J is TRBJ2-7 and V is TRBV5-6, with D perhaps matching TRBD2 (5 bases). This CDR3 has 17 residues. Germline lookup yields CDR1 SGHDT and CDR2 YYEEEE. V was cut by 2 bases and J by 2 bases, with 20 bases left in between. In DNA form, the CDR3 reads TGTGCCAGCAGCTTTTATCTGGACTTCCGGGAACCCTACGAGCAGTACTTC. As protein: CASSFYLDFREPYEQYF.

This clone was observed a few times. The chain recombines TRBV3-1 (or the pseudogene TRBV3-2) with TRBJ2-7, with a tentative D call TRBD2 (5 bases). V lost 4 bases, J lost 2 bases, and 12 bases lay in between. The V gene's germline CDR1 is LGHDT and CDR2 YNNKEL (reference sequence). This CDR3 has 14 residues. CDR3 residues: CASSPQLGAYEQYF. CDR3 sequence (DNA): TGTGCCAGCAGCCCCCAATTGGGAGCCTACGAGCAGTACTTC.

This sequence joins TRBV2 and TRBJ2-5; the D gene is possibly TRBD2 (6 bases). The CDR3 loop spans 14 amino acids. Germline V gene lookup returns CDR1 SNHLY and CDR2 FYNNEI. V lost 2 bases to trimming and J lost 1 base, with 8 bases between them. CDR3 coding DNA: TGTGCCAGCAGTGAAAAGGGACTCCAAGAGACCCAGTACTTC. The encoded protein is CASSEKGLQETQYF.

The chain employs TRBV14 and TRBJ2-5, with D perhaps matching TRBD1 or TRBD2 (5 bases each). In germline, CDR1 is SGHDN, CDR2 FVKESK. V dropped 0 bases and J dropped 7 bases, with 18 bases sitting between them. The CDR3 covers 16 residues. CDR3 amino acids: CASSQDRSGSKRTQYF. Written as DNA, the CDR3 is TGTGCCAGCAGCCAAGACCGATCAGGGAGCAAGCGGACCCAGTACTTC.

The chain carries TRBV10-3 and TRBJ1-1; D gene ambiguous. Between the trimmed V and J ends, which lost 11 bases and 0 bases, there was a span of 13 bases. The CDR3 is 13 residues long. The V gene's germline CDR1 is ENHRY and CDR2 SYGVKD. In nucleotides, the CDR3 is TGTGCCCTCCAAAGGGATCTGAACACTGAAGCTTTCTTT. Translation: CALQRDLNTEAFF.

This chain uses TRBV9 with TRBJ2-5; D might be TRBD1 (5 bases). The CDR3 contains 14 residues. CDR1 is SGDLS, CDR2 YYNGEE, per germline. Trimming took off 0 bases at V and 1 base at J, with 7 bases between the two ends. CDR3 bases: TGTGCCAGCAGCGTAGAACAGGTCCAAGAGACCCAGTACTTC. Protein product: CASSVEQVQETQYF.

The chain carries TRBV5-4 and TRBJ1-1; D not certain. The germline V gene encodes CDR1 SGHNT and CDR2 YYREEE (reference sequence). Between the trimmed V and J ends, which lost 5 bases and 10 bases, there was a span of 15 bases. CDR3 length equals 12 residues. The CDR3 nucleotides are TGTGCCAGCAGTTTGAAGGATGGGCGAGCTTTCTTT. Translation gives CASSLKDGRAFF.

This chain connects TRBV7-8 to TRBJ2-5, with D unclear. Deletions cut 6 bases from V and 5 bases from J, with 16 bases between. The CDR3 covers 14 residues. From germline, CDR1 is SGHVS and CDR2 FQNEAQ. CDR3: CASSFTRLQETQYF. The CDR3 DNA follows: TGTGCCAGCAGTTTTACTCGACTCCAGGAGACCCAGTACTTC.

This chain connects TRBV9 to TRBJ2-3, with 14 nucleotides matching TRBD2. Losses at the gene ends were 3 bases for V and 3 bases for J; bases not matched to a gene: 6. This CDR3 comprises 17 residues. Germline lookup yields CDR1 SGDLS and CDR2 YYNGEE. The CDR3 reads CASSERTSGGITDTQYF. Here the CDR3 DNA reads TGTGCCAGCAGCGAACGGACTAGCGGGGGGATAACAGATACGCAGTATTTT.

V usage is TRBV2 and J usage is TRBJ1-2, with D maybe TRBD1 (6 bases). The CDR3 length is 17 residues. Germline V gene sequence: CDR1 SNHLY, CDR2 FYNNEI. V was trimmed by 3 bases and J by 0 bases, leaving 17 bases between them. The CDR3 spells CASSDVGSRGSNYGYTF. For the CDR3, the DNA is TGTGCCAGCAGTGACGTTGGGTCCAGGGGATCTAACTATGGCTACACCTTC.

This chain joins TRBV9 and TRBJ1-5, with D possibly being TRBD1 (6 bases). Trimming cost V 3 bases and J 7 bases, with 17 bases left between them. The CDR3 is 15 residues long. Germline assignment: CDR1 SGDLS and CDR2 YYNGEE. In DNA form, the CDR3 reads TGTGCCAGCAGCGCAAGTTCAGGGACATCCCAGCCCCAGCATTTT. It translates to CASSASSGTSQPQHF.

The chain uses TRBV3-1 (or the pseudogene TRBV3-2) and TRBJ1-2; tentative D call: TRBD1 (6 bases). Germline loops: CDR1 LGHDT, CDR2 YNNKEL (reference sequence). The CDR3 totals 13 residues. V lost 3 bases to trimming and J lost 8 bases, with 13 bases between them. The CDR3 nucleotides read TGTGCCAGCAGCCAGGGGGGCGCCTGGGGCTACACCTTC. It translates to CASSQGGAWGYTF.

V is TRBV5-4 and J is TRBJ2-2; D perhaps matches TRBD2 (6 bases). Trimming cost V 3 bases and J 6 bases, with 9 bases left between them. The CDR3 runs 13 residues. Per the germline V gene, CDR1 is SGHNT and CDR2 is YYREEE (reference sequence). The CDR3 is CASSSRRAGELFF. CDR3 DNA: TGTGCCAGCAGCTCGAGGAGGGCCGGGGAGCTGTTTTTT.

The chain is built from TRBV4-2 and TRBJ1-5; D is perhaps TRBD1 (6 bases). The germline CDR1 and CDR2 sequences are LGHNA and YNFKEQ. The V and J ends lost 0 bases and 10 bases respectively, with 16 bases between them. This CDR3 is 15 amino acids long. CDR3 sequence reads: CASSQDQQGIRPQHF. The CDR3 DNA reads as TGTGCCAGCAGCCAAGATCAACAGGGAATACGACCCCAGCATTTT.

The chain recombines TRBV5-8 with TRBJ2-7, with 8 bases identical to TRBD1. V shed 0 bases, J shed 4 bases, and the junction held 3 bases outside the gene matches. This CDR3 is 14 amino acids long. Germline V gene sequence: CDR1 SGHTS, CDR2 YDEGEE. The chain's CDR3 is CASSLGTGRYEQYF. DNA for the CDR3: TGTGCCAGCAGCTTGGGGACAGGGAGATACGAGCAGTACTTC.

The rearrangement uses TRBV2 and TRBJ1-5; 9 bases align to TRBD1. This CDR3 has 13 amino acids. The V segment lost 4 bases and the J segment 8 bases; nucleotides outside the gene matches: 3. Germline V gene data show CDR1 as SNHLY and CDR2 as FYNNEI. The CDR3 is CASSGTGEKPQHF. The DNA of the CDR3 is TGTGCCAGCAGTGGGACAGGGGAGAAGCCCCAGCATTTT.

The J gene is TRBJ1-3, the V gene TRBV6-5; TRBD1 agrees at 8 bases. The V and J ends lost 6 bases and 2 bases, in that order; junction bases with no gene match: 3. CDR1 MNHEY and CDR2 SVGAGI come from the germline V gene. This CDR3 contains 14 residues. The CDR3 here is CASRDREAGNTIYF. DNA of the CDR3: TGTGCCAGCAGGGACAGGGAAGCTGGAAACACCATATATTTT.

CDR3 bases: TGTGCTAGTGGCCCGGCGGGCAGCCTCTATGGCTACACCTTC. Protein product: CASGPAGSLYGYTF. The V and J genes are TRBV12-5 and TRBJ1-2, with D uncertain. CDR3 length: 14 residues. Trimming stripped 6 bases from V and 4 bases from J, with 15 bases between. Looked up from germline, CDR1 is LGHNT and CDR2 is FRNRAP. Filled out from reference TRBV12-5 and TRBJ1-2, the complete variable domain reads DARVTQTPRHKVTEMGQEVTMRCQPILGHNTVFWYRQTMMQGLELLAYFRNRAPLDDSGMPKDRFSAEMPDATLATLKIQPSEPRDSAVYFCASGPAGSLYGYTFGSGTRLTVV.

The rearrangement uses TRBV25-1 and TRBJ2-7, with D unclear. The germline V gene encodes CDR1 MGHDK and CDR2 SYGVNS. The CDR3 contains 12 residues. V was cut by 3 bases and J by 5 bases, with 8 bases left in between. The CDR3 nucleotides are TGTGCCAGCAGTGACGCCGCGCACGAGCAGTACTTC. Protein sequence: CASSDAAHEQYF.

DNA for the CDR3: TGCAGCGTTGAGTCGGGGGGTTCCTACAATGAGCAGTTCTTC. It encodes CSVESGGSYNEQFF. J is TRBJ2-1 and V is TRBV29-1, with TRBD2 matching 7 bases. Germline assignment: CDR1 SQVTM and CDR2 ANQGSEA. V was pared by 3 bases and J by 1 base, with 3 bases of the junction left unmatched. The length of the CDR3 is 14 residues.

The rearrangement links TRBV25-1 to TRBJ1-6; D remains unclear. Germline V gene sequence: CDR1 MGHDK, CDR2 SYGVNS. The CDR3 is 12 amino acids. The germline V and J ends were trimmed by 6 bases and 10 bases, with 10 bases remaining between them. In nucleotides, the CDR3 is TGTGCCAGCAGGGCAAGTGGATCACCCCTCCACTTT. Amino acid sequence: CASRASGSPLHF. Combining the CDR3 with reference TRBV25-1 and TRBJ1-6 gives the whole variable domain EADIYQTPRYLVIGTGKKITLECSQTMGHDKMYWYQQDPGMELHLIHYSYGVNSTEKGDLSSESTVSRIRTEHFPLTLESARPSHTSQYLCASRASGSPLHFGNGTRLTVT.